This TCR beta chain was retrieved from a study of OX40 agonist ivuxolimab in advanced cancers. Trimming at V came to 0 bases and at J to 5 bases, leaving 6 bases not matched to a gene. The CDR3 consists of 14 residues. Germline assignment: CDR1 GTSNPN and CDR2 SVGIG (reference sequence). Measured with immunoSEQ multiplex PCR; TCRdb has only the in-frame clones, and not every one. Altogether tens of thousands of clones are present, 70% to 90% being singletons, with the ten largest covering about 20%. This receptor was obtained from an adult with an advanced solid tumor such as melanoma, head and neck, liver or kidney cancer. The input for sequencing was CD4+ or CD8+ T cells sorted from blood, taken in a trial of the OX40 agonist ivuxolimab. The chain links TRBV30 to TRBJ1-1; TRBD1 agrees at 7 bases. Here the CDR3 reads CAWSVAQGETEAFF. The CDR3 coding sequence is TGTGCCTGGAGTGTAGCTCAGGGGGAGACTGAAGCTTTCTTT.